These T cell receptor beta chains were read from a single sample in a study of CD8+ T cells in alopecia areata. Produced via immunoSEQ multiplex PCR; TCRdb's table is partial and in-frame only. Of around 100,000 clones listed, approximately 60% are singletons. The specimen sequenced was CD4+ T cells sorted from blood. The receptors shown here come from a human donor in good health. CDR3s include the opening cysteine and the closing phenylalanine or tryptophan. D genes are given only for firm matches. Clone sizes are given selectively: once, few, many, or a class where the clone is expanded.

clone_size	j_call	v_call	d_call	cdr3_aa	cdr3_nt
-	TRBJ1-2	TRBV29-1	TRBD1	CSVGQGNYGYTF	TGCAGCGTTGGACAGGGGAACTATGGCTACACCTTC
few	TRBJ2-7	TRBV18	TRBD1	CASSFGQGYEQYF	TGTGCCAGCTCATTTGGACAGGGCTACGAGCAGTACTTC
few	TRBJ2-3	TRBV6-5	TRBD2	CASSYSLRGWTDTQYF	TGTGCCAGCAGTTACTCGTTGCGGGGGTGGACAGATACGCAGTATTTT
-	TRBJ2-5	TRBV25-1	TRBD2	CASSEDPAGVPRETQYF	TGTGCCAGCAGTGAGGATCCAGCGGGGGTCCCAAGGGAGACCCAGTACTTC
-	TRBJ1-6	TRBV27	-	CASSLNWNSPLHF	TGTGCCAGCAGTTTAAATTGGAATTCACCCCTCCACTTT
once	TRBJ1-2	TRBV18	TRBD1	CASSPLTGNYGYTF	TGTGCCAGCTCACCACTGACAGGGAACTATGGCTACACCTTC
-	TRBJ1-2	TRBV7-2	-	CASSHPQGRDYGYTF	TGTGCCAGCAGCCATCCGCAGGGGCGGGACTATGGCTACACCTTC
-	TRBJ1-6	TRBV6-5	TRBD1	CASSYFGTGDSPLHF	TGTGCCAGCAGTTACTTCGGGACAGGGGATTCACCCCTCCACTTT
-	TRBJ1-1	TRBV5-1	-	CASSTGGNTEAFF	TGCGCCAGCAGCACCGGGGGTAACACTGAAGCTTTCTTT
few	TRBJ2-1	TRBV6-6	TRBD2	CASSYKAGGLREQFF	TGTGCCAGCAGTTACAAAGCGGGGGGGCTAAGAGAGCAGTTCTTC
few	TRBJ2-6	TRBV5-4	-	CASSLLNSGANVLTF	TGTGCCAGCAGCCTACTGAACTCTGGGGCCAACGTCCTGACTTTC
-	TRBJ2-7	TRBV10-3	TRBD1	CAIAPGTGVSYEQYF	TGTGCCATAGCTCCCGGGACAGGGGTGTCCTACGAGCAGTACTTC
-	TRBJ2-5	TRBV29-1	TRBD1	CSVAPGTGQETQYF	TGCAGCGTTGCTCCCGGGACAGGCCAAGAGACCCAGTACTTC
-	TRBJ1-2	TRBV6-5	-	CASSRRDFNYGYTF	TGTGCCAGCAGCCGGCGGGACTTCAACTATGGCTACACCTTC
few	TRBJ1-5	TRBV2	-	CASSESSGNQPQHF	TGTGCCAGCAGTGAATCGTCAGGGAATCAGCCCCAGCATTTT
-	TRBJ1-4	TRBV29-1	-	CSVILRGQGATNEKLFF	TGCAGCGTCATATTACGGGGGCAGGGTGCAACTAATGAAAAACTGTTTTTT
-	TRBJ1-2	TRBV10-3	-	CAISSGQNYGYTF	TGTGCCATCAGTTCTGGACAGAACTATGGCTACACCTTC
-	TRBJ2-6	TRBV6-5	-	CASSHQRSGANVLTF	TGTGCCAGCAGCCATCAAAGGTCTGGGGCCAACGTCCTGACTTTC
-	TRBJ2-7	TRBV29-1	-	CSVEEPPYEQYF	TGCAGCGTTGAAGAACCTCCCTACGAGCAGTACTTC
-	TRBJ2-2	TRBV7-2	-	CASSLNLANTGELFF	TGTGCCAGCAGCTTGAACTTGGCGAACACCGGGGAGCTGTTTTTT
few	TRBJ2-1	TRBV5-1	-	CASSGDGGNEQFF	TGCGCCAGCAGCGGGGACGGGGGCAATGAGCAGTTCTTC
-	TRBJ1-6	TRBV6-1	TRBD1	CASSGGQGGDSPLHF	TGTGCCAGCAGTGGCGGACAGGGGGGGGATTCACCCCTCCACTTT
-	TRBJ2-1	TRBV6-4	TRBD2	CASSKELAGAYNEQFF	TGTGCCAGCAGTAAAGAACTAGCGGGGGCCTACAATGAGCAGTTCTTC
-	TRBJ2-3	TRBV11-1	TRBD1	CASSLAGDRTDTQYF	TGTGCCAGCAGCTTAGCGGGGGACAGGACAGATACGCAGTATTTT
-	TRBJ2-7	TRBV6-6	TRBD1	CASSSRQGAHEQYF	TGTGCCAGCAGTTCGAGACAGGGGGCCCACGAGCAGTACTTC
few	TRBJ2-5	TRBV4-1	TRBD2	CASSQDSVAGYQGTQYF	TGCGCCAGCAGCCAAGATTCAGTAGCGGGGTACCAAGGGACCCAGTACTTC
-	TRBJ2-1	TRBV6-5	-	CASSFSRGEQFF	TGTGCCAGCAGCTTCAGTAGGGGTGAGCAGTTCTTC
-	TRBJ2-5	TRBV30	TRBD1	CAWKKGTDQETQYF	TGTGCCTGGAAAAAAGGGACAGATCAAGAGACCCAGTACTTC
once	TRBJ1-5	TRBV30	-	CAWSSRANQPQHF	TGTGCCTGGAGCAGCAGGGCGAATCAGCCCCAGCATTTT
-	TRBJ2-5	TRBV4-2	TRBD2	CASSHRLAGAETQYF	TGTGCCAGCAGCCACCGACTAGCGGGGGCAGAGACCCAGTACTTC
-	TRBJ2-3	TRBV5-1	-	CASSPPSTDTQYF	TGCGCCAGCAGCCCACCTAGCACAGATACGCAGTATTTT
-	TRBJ1-1	TRBV11-2	-	CASSFWGRDTEAFF	TGTGCCAGCAGCTTTTGGGGGCGGGACACTGAAGCTTTCTTT
-	TRBJ1-1	TRBV28	-	CASSLPARNTEAFF	TGTGCCAGCAGTCTCCCGGCCCGGAACACTGAAGCTTTCTTT
-	TRBJ2-1	TRBV7-9	-	CASSLRGREAKSYNEQFF	TGTGCCAGCAGCTTGAGAGGTCGGGAAGCCAAATCCTACAATGAGCAGTTCTTC
-	TRBJ1-2	TRBV5-1	-	CASSLRTPIHQTQRGYTF	TGCGCCAGCAGCTTGAGGACCCCCATCCATCAGACACAGCGAGGCTACACCTTC
few	TRBJ1-5	TRBV4-2	-	CASSQSGGNQPQHF	TGTGCCAGCAGCCAATCCGGCGGCAATCAGCCCCAGCATTTT
few	TRBJ2-5	TRBV20-1	-	CSAPFEGTQYF	TGCAGTGCCCCGTTCGAAGGGACCCAGTACTTC
few	TRBJ2-3	TRBV5-1	-	CASSLQAGTDTQYF	TGCGCCAGCAGCTTGCAGGCCGGCACAGATACGCAGTATTTT
few	TRBJ2-6	TRBV5-1	-	CASSLAQVPNSGANVLTF	TGCGCCAGCAGCTTGGCCCAGGTACCGAACTCTGGGGCCAACGTCCTGACTTTC
-	TRBJ1-2	TRBV2	-	CASSASSVSNYGYTF	TGTGCCAGCAGTGCTAGCAGTGTCTCTAACTATGGCTACACCTTC
-	TRBJ1-1	TRBV30	TRBD1	CAWRGQGYTEAFF	TGTGCCTGGAGGGGACAGGGCTACACTGAAGCTTTCTTT
-	TRBJ2-7	TRBV4-1	-	CASSQVWNDEQYF	TGCGCCAGCAGCCAAGTTTGGAACGACGAGCAGTACTTC
-	TRBJ2-1	TRBV9	-	CASSGGLLNEQFF	TGTGCCAGCAGCGGGGGACTGCTCAATGAGCAGTTCTTC
-	TRBJ1-5	TRBV2	-	CASSDRASNQPQHF	TGTGCCAGCAGTGACCGCGCTAGCAATCAGCCCCAGCATTTT
-	TRBJ2-7	TRBV29-1	TRBD2	CSGEGLAGRYEQYF	TGCAGCGGGGAGGGACTAGCGGGTCGATACGAGCAGTACTTC
-	TRBJ2-5	TRBV28	TRBD2	CASKASGGGQETQYF	TGTGCCAGCAAGGCTAGCGGGGGGGGTCAAGAGACCCAGTACTTC
-	TRBJ2-7	TRBV10-1	-	CASSPEGTYEQYF	TGCGCCAGCAGCCCCGAGGGGACCTACGAGCAGTACTTC
-	TRBJ1-1	TRBV29-1	-	CSVVTPGSRTEAFF	TGCAGCGTCGTGACCCCAGGGTCGAGGACTGAAGCTTTCTTT
few	TRBJ1-5	TRBV6-7	TRBD1	CASSLEGADVGNQPQHF	TGTGCCAGCAGTCTCGAGGGGGCCGACGTTGGAAATCAGCCCCAGCATTTT
few	TRBJ1-1	TRBV14	-	CASSQGRDTEAFF	TGTGCCAGCAGCCAAGGCAGGGACACTGAAGCTTTCTTT
-	TRBJ2-3	TRBV30	-	CAWSVLNLGTDTQYF	TGTGCCTGGAGTGTACTAAACCTAGGCACAGATACGCAGTATTTT
-	TRBJ2-1	TRBV6-1	-	CASRPGTQAYNEQFF	TGTGCCAGCAGGCCCGGGACCCAAGCCTACAATGAGCAGTTCTTC
-	TRBJ2-7	TRBV30	TRBD1	CAWREGGTGRYEQYF	TGTGCCTGGAGAGAGGGCGGGACAGGGCGCTACGAGCAGTACTTC
-	TRBJ1-4	TRBV5-4	TRBD1	CASSRRQGAAEKLFF	TGTGCCAGCAGCCGCAGACAGGGGGCCGCGGAAAAACTGTTTTTT